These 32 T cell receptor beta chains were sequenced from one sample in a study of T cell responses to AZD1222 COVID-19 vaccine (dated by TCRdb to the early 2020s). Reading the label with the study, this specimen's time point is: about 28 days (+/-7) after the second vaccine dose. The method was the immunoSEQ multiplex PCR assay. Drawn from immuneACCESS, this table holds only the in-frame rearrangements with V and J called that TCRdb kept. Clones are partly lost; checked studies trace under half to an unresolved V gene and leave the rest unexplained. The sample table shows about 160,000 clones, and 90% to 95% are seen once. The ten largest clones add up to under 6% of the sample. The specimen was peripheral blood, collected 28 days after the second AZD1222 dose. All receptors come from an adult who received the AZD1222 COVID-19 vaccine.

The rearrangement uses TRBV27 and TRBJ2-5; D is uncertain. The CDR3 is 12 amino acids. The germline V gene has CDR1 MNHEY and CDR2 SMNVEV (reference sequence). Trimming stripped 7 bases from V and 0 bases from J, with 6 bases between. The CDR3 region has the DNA TGTGCCAGCAAAGACAACCAAGAGACCCAGTACTTC. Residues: CASKDNQETQYF.

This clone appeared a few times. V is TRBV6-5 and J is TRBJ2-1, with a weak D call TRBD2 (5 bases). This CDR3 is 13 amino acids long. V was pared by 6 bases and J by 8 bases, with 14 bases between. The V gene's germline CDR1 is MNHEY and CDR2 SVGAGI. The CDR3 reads CASSLSGVHEQFF. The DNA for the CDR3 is TGTGCCAGCAGCCTCTCCGGGGTGCATGAGCAGTTCTTC.

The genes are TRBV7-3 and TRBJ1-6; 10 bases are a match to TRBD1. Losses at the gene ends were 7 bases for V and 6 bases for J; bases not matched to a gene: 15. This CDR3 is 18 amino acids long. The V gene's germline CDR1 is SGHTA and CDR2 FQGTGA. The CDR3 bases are TGTGCCAGCACCGGGACAGGGGAATTCAAGGGCCCTAATTCACCCCTCCACTTT. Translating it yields CASTGTGEFKGPNSPLHF.

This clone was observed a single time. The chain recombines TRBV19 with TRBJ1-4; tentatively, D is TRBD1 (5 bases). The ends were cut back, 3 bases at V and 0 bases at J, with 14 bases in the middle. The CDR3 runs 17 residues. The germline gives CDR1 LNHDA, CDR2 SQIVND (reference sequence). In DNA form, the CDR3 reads TGTGCCAGTAGTATCGACGGGGGACTAGCAACTAATGAAAAACTGTTTTTT. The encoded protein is CASSIDGGLATNEKLFF.

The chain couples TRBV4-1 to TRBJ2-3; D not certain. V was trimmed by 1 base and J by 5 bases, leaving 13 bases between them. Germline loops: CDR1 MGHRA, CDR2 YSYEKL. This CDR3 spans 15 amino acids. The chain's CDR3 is CASSQVTSPVDTQYF. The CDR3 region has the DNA TGCGCCAGCAGCCAAGTTACCAGTCCCGTAGATACGCAGTATTTT.

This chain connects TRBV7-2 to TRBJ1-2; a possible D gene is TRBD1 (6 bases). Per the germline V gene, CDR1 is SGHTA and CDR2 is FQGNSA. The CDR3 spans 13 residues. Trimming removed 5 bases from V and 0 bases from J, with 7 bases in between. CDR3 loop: CASSRDTNYGYTF. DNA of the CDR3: TGTGCCAGCAGCCGGGACACTAACTATGGCTACACCTTC.

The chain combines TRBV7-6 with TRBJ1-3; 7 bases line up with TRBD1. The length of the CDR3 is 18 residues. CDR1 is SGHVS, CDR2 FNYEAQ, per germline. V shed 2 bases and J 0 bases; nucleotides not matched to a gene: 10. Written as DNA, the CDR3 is TGTGCCAGCAGCTTAATGGTCGCAGGGGGATACTCTGGAAACACCATATATTTT. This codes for CASSLMVAGGYSGNTIYF. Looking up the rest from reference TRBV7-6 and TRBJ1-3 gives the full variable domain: GAGVSQSPRYKVTKRGQDVALRCDPISGHVSLYWYRQALGQGPEFLTYFNYEAQQDKSGLPNDRFSAERPEGSISTLTIQRTEQRDSAMYRCASSLMVAGGYSGNTIYFGEGSWLTVV.

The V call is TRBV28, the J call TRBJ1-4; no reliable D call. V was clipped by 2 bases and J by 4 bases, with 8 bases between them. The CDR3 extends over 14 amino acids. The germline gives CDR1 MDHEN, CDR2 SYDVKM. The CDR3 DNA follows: TGTGCCAGCAGTTTAGGACGGAATAATGAAAAACTGTTTTTT. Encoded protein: CASSLGRNNEKLFF. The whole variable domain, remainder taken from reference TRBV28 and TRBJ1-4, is DVKVTQSSRYLVKRTGEKVFLECVQDMDHENMFWYRQDPGLGLRLIYFSYDVKMKEKGDIPEGYSVSREKKERFSLILESASTNQTSMYLCASSLGRNNEKLFFGSGTQLSVL.

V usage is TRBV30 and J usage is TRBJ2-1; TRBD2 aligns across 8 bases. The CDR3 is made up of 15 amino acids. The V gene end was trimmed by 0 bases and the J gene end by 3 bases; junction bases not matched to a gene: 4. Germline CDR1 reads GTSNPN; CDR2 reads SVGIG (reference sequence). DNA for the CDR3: TGTGCCTGGAGTGTGAGCGGGAGAAACTACAATGAGCAGTTCTTC. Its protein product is CAWSVSGRNYNEQFF.

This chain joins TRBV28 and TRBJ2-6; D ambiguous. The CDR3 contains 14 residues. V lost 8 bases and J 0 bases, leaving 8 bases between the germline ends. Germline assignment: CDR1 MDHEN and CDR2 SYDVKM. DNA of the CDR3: TGTGCCAGCTTCCCACACTCTGGGGCCAACGTCCTGACTTTC. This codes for CASFPHSGANVLTF.

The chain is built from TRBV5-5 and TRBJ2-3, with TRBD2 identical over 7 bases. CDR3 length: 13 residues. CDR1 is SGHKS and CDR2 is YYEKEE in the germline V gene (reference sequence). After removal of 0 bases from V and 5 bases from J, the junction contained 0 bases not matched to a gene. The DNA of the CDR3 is TGTGCCAGCAGCTTGGTAGCGGGAGATACGCAGTATTTT. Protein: CASSLVAGDTQYF.

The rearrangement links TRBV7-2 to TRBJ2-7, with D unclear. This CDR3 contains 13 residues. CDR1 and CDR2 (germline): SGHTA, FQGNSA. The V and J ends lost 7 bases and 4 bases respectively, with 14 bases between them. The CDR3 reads CASTMTGQYEQYF. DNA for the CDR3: TGTGCCAGCACTATGACTGGGCAGTACGAGCAGTACTTC.

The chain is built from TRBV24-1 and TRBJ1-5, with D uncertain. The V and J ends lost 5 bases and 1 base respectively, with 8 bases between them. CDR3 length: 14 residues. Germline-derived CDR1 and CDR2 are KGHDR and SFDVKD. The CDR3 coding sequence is TGTGCCACCAGTGTCGAGGGAAGCAATCAGCCCCAGCATTTT. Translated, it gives CATSVEGSNQPQHF.

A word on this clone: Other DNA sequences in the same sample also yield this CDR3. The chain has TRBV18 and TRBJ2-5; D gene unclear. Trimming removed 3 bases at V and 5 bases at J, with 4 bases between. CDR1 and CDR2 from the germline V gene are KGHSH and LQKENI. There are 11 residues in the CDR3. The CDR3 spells CASSPSETQYF. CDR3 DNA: TGTGCCAGCTCACCGAGCGAGACCCAGTACTTC.

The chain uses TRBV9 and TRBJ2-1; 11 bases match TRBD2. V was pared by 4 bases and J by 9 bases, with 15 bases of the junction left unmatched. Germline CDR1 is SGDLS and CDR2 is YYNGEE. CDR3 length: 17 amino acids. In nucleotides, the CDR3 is TGTGCCAGCAGCCCATCAGGGGAACTAGCGGGAGTGGTTGAGCAGTTCTTC. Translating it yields CASSPSGELAGVVEQFF.

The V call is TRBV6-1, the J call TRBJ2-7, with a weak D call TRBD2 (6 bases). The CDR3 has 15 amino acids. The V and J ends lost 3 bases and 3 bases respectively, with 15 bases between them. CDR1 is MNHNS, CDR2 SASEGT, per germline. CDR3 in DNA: TGTGCCAGCAGTGATGGGCGGGGCCCCTTCTACGAGCAGTACTTC. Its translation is CASSDGRGPFYEQYF.

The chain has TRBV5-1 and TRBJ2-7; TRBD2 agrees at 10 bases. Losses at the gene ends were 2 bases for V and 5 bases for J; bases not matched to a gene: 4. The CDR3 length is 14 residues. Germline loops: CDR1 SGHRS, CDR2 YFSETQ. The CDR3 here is CASSLLAGFNEQYF. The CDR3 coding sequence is TGCGCCAGCAGCTTACTAGCGGGATTCAACGAGCAGTACTTC. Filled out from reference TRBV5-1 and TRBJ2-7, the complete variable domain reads KAGVTQTPRYLIKTRGQQVTLSCSPISGHRSVSWYQQTPGQGLQFLFEYFSETQRNKGNFPGRFSGRQFSNSRSEMNVSTLELGDSALYLCASSLLAGFNEQYFGPGTRLTVT.

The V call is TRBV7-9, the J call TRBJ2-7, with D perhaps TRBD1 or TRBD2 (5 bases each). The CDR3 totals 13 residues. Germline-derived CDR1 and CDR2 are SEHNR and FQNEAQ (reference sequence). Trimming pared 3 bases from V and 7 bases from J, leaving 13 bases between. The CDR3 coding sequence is TGTGCCAGCAGCTTCGGGGCCCTAGGGGAGCAGTACTTC. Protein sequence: CASSFGALGEQYF.

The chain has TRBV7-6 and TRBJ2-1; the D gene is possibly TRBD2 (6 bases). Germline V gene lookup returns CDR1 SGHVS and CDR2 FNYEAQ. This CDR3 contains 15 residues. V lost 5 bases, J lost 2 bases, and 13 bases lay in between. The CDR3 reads CASSPPGLPYNEQFF. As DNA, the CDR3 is TGTGCCAGCAGCCCCCCGGGACTCCCCTACAATGAGCAGTTCTTC.

The CDR3 spells CASSLTLNTEAFF. The CDR3 DNA is TGTGCCAGCAGCTTGACCTTGAACACTGAAGCTTTCTTT. The V and J genes are TRBV7-8 and TRBJ1-1; D unresolved. Germline V gene data show CDR1 as SGHVS and CDR2 as FQNEAQ. Between the trimmed V and J ends, which lost 3 bases and 0 bases, there was a span of 5 bases. This CDR3 contains 13 residues.

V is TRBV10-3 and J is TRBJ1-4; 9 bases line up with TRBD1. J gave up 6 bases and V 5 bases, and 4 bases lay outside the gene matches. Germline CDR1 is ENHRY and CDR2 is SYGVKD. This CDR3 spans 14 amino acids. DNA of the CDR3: TGTGCCATCAGTCGACAGGGGGGGGATGAAAAACTGTTTTTT. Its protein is CAISRQGGDEKLFF.

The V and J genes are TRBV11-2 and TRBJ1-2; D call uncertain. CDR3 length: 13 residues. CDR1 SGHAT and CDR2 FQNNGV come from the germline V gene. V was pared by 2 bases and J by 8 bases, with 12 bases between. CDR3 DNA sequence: TGTGCCAGCAGCTTATTACCAGGTCGGGGCTACACCTTC. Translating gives CASSLLPGRGYTF.

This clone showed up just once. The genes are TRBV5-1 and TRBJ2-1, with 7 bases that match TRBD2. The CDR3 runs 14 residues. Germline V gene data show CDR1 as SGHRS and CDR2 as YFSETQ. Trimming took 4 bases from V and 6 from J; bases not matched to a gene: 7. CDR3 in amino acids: CASSREGPRNEQFF. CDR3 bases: TGCGCCAGCAGCAGGGAGGGCCCTCGCAATGAGCAGTTCTTC.

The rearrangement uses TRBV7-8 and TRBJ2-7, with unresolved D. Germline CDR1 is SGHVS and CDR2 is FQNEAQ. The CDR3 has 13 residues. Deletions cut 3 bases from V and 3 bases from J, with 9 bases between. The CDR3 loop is CASSLVQSYEQYF. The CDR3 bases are TGTGCCAGCAGCTTGGTACAGAGCTACGAGCAGTACTTC.

The CDR3 nucleotides are TGTGCCAGCAGTTTCTCCCAAGGGGGCTACGAGCAGTACTTC. As protein: CASSFSQGGYEQYF. The chain has TRBV28 and TRBJ2-7; D may be TRBD1 (6 bases). V lost 3 bases and J 3 bases, leaving 12 bases between the germline ends. The CDR3 sequence is 14 residues long. The germline CDR1 and CDR2 sequences are MDHEN and SYDVKM.

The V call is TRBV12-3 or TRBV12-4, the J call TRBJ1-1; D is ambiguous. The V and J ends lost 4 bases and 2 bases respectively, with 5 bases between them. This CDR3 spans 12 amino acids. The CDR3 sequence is CASSYSNTEAFF. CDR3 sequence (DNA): TGTGCCAGCAGTTACAGCAACACTGAAGCTTTCTTT.

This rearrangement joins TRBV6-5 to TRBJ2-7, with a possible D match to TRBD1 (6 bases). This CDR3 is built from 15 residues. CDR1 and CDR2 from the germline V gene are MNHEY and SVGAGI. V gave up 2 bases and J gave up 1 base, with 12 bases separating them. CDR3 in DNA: TGTGCCAGCAGTTACGCCCAGGGGCTATCCTACGAGCAGTACTTC. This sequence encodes CASSYAQGLSYEQYF.

The CDR3 DNA reads as TGTGCCAGCAGCCCTAGCGGGAGGGTCACAGATACGCAGTATTTT. Its translation is CASSPSGRVTDTQYF. The V gene is TRBV14, the J gene TRBJ2-3; 12 bases are a match to TRBD2. CDR3 length equals 15 residues. Trimming took 4 bases from V and 2 from J; bases not matched to a gene: 1. Germline V CDR1 and CDR2: SGHDN, FVKESK.

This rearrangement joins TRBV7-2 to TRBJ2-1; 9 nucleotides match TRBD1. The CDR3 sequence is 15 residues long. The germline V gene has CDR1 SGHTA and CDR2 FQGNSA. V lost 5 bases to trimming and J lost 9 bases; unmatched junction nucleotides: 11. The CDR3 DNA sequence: TGTGCCAGCAGCCTACAGGGGGCGATAGTAGGTGAGCAGTTCTTC. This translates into CASSLQGAIVGEQFF.

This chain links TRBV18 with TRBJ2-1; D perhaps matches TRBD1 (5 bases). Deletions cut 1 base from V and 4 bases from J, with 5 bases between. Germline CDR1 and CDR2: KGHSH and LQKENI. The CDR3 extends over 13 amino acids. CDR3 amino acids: CASSPQGYNEQFF. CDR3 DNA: TGTGCCAGCTCACCACAGGGGTACAATGAGCAGTTCTTC. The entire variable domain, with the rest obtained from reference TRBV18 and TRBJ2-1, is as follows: NAGVMQNPRHLVRRRGQEARLRCSPMKGHSHVYWYRQLPEEGLKFMVYLQKENIIDESGMPKERFSAEFPKEGPSILRIQQVVRGDSAAYFCASSPQGYNEQFFGPGTRLTVL.

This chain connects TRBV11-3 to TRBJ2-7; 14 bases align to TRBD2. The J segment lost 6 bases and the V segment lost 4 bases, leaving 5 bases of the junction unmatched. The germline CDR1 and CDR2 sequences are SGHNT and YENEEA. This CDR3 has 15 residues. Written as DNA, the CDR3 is TGTGCCAGCAGCTCCACGGGACTAGCGGGAGCCGAGCAGTACTTC. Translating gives CASSSTGLAGAEQYF.

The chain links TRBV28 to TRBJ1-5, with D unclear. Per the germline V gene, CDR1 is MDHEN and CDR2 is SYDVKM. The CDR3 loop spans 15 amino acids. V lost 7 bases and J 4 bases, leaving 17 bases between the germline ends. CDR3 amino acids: CASKKGRIANQPQHF. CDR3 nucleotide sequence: TGTGCCAGCAAAAAGGGAAGGATAGCAAATCAGCCCCAGCATTTT.